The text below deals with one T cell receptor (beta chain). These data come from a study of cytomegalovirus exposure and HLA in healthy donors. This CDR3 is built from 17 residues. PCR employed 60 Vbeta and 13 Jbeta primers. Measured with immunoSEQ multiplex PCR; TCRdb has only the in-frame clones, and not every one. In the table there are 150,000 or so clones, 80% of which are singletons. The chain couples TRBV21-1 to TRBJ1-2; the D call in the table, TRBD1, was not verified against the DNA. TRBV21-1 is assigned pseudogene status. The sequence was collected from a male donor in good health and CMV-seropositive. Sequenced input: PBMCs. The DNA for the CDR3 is TGTGCCAGCAGCAAAGCGCATGGGGCGCGACTTTACTATGGCTACACCTTC. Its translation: CASSKAHGARLYYGYTF.